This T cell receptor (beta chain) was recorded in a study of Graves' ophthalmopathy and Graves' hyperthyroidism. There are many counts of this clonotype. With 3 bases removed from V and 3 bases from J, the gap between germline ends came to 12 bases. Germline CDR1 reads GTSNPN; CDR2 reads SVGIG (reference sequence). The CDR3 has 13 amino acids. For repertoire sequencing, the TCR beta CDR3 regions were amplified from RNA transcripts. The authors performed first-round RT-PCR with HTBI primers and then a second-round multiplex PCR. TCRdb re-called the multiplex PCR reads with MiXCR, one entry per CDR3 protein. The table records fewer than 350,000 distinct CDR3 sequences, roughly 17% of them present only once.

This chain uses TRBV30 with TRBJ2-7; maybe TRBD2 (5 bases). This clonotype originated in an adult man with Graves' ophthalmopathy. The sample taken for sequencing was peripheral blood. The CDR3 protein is CAWSVRTLYEQYF. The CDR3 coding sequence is TGTGCCTGGAGCGTAAGGACTCTCTACGAGCAGTACTTC. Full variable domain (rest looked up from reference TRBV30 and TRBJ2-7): SQTIHQWPATLVQPVGSPLSLECTVEGTSNPNLYWYRQAAGRGLQLLFYSVGIGQISSEVPQNLSASRPQDRQFILSSKKLLLSDSGFYLCAWSVRTLYEQYFGPGTRLTVT.